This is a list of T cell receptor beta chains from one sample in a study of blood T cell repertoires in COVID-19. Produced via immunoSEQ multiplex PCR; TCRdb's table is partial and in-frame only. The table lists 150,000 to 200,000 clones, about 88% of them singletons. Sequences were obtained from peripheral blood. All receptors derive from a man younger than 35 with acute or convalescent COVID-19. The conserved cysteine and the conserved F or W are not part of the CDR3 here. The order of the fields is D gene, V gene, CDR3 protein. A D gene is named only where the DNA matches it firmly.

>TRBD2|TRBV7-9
ASSLGERGGSEQY
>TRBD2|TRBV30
ARRTSGGWEQY
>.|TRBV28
ASSFGLGSRGYT
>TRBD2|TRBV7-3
ASSSGLGQETQY
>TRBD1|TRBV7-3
ASSLTGGPDTQY
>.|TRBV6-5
ASSLQGLDGYT
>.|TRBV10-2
ASRTGTDTQY
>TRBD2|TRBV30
AWPRAGESSYEQY
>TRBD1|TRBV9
ASSVGAGQAGELF
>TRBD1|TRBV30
AWSGQGAAEAF
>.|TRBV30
AWSETGSNQPQH
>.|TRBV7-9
ASSLLGDRTGELF
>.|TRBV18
ASSPSGKGYEKLF
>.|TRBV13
ASSLGAFPSTDTQY
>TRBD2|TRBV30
AWSVLAGGYEQY
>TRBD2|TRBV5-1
ASSYQTSGSTDTQY
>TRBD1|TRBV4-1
ASSQEPGQGANEQF
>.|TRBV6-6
ASSPFPISGGVNWSLH
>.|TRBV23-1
ASSQSRGRGVSAEAF
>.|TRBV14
ASSQDKAGIHGYT
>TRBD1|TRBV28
ASTGTGASRDTEAF
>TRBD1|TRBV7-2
ASSDLGQSTDTQY
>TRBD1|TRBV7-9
ASSSVPGQPNSPLH
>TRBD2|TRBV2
ASILAGGTGELF
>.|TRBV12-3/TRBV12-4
ASSFGEKLF
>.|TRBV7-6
ASSLIGGGTDTQY